This TCR beta chain was sequenced in a study of control samples from healthy donors and cancer patients. In germline, CDR1 is MNHNY, CDR2 SVGAGI (reference sequence). The ends lost 5 bases at V and 4 bases at J; junction bases unmatched: 4. The CDR3 loop spans 16 amino acids. TCRdb's copy holds only in-frame clones and misses some; the assay was immunoSEQ multiplex PCR. The table shows roughly 88,000 clones, with 90% to 95% occurring only once. The TCR originated in a woman aged 25 to 39 in good health. The chain joins TRBV6-6 to TRBJ2-1; 14 nucleotides match TRBD2. What was sequenced was blood. Here the CDR3 DNA reads TGTGCCAGCAGTGGCGGGACTAGCGGGAGTTACAATGAGCAGTTCTTC. Protein sequence: CASSGGTSGSYNEQFF.